Listed below are T cell receptor beta chains from one sample, sequenced in a study of blood T cell repertoires in COVID-19. TCRdb's copy holds only in-frame clones and misses some; the assay was immunoSEQ multiplex PCR. The sample holds under 550,000 clones; around nine tenths are singletons and the top ten take 0.65% to 1%. Sample: peripheral blood. The receptors here all came from a man younger than 35 with COVID-19, enrolled during active disease. Both conserved end residues are part of each CDR3.

v_call: TRBV19
j_call: TRBJ2-1
cdr3_aa: CASKGLAGVGYNEQFF

v_call: TRBV24-1
j_call: TRBJ2-1
cdr3_aa: CATSIQGWNEQFF

v_call: TRBV28
j_call: TRBJ1-5
cdr3_aa: CASRDRGNYQPQHF

v_call: TRBV2
j_call: TRBJ2-3
cdr3_aa: CAVPPLAGGNTQYF

v_call: TRBV24-1
j_call: TRBJ2-5
cdr3_aa: CATSEARETQYF

v_call: TRBV6-5
j_call: TRBJ2-7
cdr3_aa: CASSRKGQDYEQYF

v_call: TRBV30
j_call: TRBJ1-2
cdr3_aa: CAWSTGGVYGYTF

v_call: TRBV7-2
j_call: TRBJ2-2
cdr3_aa: CASPSLKGQVFGELFF

v_call: TRBV27
j_call: TRBJ2-3
cdr3_aa: CASSSIDNTDTQYF

v_call: TRBV14
j_call: TRBJ2-3
cdr3_aa: CASSQGLADYTDTQYF

v_call: TRBV30
j_call: TRBJ2-7
cdr3_aa: CAWSVQSPYEQYF

v_call: TRBV1
j_call: TRBJ2-3
cdr3_aa: CTSSPVGLAGGGDTQYF

v_call: TRBV14
j_call: TRBJ2-5
cdr3_aa: CASSQDGETQYF

v_call: TRBV6-5
j_call: TRBJ1-1
cdr3_aa: CASIQGATEAFF

v_call: TRBV24-1
j_call: TRBJ2-7
cdr3_aa: CAIHQGAGYEQYF

v_call: TRBV5-5
j_call: TRBJ2-7
cdr3_aa: CASSAHTRDEQYF

v_call: TRBV24-1
j_call: TRBJ2-1
cdr3_aa: CATGGAGGYNEQFF

v_call: TRBV7-2
j_call: TRBJ1-1
cdr3_aa: CASSFHRGLNTEAFF

v_call: TRBV7-9
j_call: TRBJ1-4
cdr3_aa: CASSFGPMNEKLFF

v_call: TRBV6-5
j_call: TRBJ2-3
cdr3_aa: CASSSTSGIPDTQYF

v_call: TRBV3-1/TRBV3-2
j_call: TRBJ1-1
cdr3_aa: CATRTVGGSTEAFF

v_call: TRBV6-5
j_call: TRBJ1-6
cdr3_aa: CASRGYRGGNSPLHF

v_call: TRBV11-3
j_call: TRBJ2-1
cdr3_aa: CASSSGLAGREQFF

v_call: TRBV11-2
j_call: TRBJ2-5
cdr3_aa: CASSLVAGGETQYF

v_call: TRBV9
j_call: TRBJ2-2
cdr3_aa: CASSVATGATGELFF

v_call: TRBV5-4
j_call: TRBJ1-5
cdr3_aa: CASSPTRPWRNQPQHF

v_call: TRBV4-1
j_call: TRBJ1-4
cdr3_aa: CASRRQGPNEKLFF

v_call: TRBV24-1
j_call: TRBJ1-5
cdr3_aa: CATGAAYSNQPQHF

v_call: TRBV10-2
j_call: TRBJ2-5
cdr3_aa: CASSSPGGGETQYF

v_call: TRBV19
j_call: TRBJ1-5
cdr3_aa: CASSIVAGYSNQPQHF

v_call: TRBV12-5
j_call: TRBJ1-5
cdr3_aa: CASGLVVGTGLSNQPQHF

v_call: TRBV7-9
j_call: TRBJ2-7
cdr3_aa: CASRLGTGGSYEQYF

v_call: TRBV29-1
j_call: TRBJ2-5
cdr3_aa: CSAEGLAGGAETQYF